This is a list of T cell receptor beta chains from one sample in a study of control samples from healthy donors and cancer patients. TCRdb keeps only in-frame clones here, not all; method: immunoSEQ multiplex PCR. The sample carries about 130,000 clones, just under 95% recorded once. The sequenced sample was blood. All receptors derive from a man younger than 35 in good health. Both conserved end residues are part of each CDR3. Each record gives: V gene, J gene, CDR3 protein.

V: TRBV5-1; J: TRBJ1-5; CDR3: CASRDREGQPQHF
V: TRBV5-1; J: TRBJ2-7; CDR3: CASSLGTLTDEQYF
V: TRBV27; J: TRBJ1-1; CDR3: CASIGFTEAFF
V: TRBV2; J: TRBJ1-4; CDR3: CASSEAGQDGEKLFF
V: TRBV4-1; J: TRBJ2-4; CDR3: CASSQVWVEAKNIQYF
V: TRBV2; J: TRBJ2-1; CDR3: CASSEFEGYGNEQFF
V: TRBV5-4; J: TRBJ2-3; CDR3: CASSSYSASTDTQYF
V: TRBV10-3; J: TRBJ1-3; CDR3: CATGRRDSGNTIYF
V: TRBV10-2; J: TRBJ1-1; CDR3: CASSEPGRNTEAFF
V: TRBV7-3; J: TRBJ2-1; CDR3: CASSLTGDNEQFF
V: TRBV11-3; J: TRBJ1-4; CDR3: CASSRTRGEKLFF
V: TRBV19; J: TRBJ2-7; CDR3: CASSPRDRLSYEQYF
V: TRBV27; J: TRBJ2-1; CDR3: CASSSTRDFSYNEQFF
V: TRBV7-6; J: TRBJ1-3; CDR3: CASSLEGLSGNTIYF
V: TRBV14; J: TRBJ1-1; CDR3: CASSQNRGTAFF
V: TRBV4-1; J: TRBJ2-5; CDR3: CASSPLRLGYQETQYF
V: TRBV19; J: TRBJ2-3; CDR3: CASSMGSGGRTDTQYF
V: TRBV9; J: TRBJ2-3; CDR3: CASSAHRSSTDTQYF
V: TRBV19; J: TRBJ1-2; CDR3: CASSDRGANYGYTF
V: TRBV19; J: TRBJ1-1; CDR3: CASSLAGTGAILNTEAFF
V: TRBV7-9; J: TRBJ2-1; CDR3: CASSPKAAVHNEQFF
V: TRBV10-3; J: TRBJ2-3; CDR3: CAISESTRTDTQYF
V: TRBV5-5; J: TRBJ1-2; CDR3: CASSTGQGAFYGYTF
V: TRBV6-1; J: TRBJ1-4; CDR3: CASSELGPDEKLFF
V: TRBV5-6; J: TRBJ2-7; CDR3: CASSLDRGSPYEQYF
V: TRBV6-1; J: TRBJ2-5; CDR3: CASSEDSGYGETQYF
V: TRBV29-1; J: TRBJ2-3; CDR3: CSVTTGLDTQYF
V: TRBV5-1; J: TRBJ1-2; CDR3: CASSLLIVGVGYGYTF